Following are 2 T cell receptor beta chains from one sample sequenced in a study of blood T cell repertoires in COVID-19. TCRdb keeps only in-frame clones here, not all; method: immunoSEQ multiplex PCR. The table has around 250,000 clones, around 83% seen once. Input material: peripheral blood. All receptors come from a man aged 40-55 years with active or convalescent COVID-19.

The rearrangement joins TRBV7-2 to TRBJ1-5; D is unclear. V lost 4 bases and J 2 bases, leaving 9 bases between the germline ends. This CDR3 is built from 14 residues. Germline V gene lookup returns CDR1 SGHTA and CDR2 FQGNSA. The CDR3 reads CASSSFSGNQPQHF. The CDR3, as DNA: TGTGCCAGCAGCTCCTTTAGCGGCAATCAGCCCCAGCATTTT. The full variable domain, in which reference TRBV7-2 and TRBJ1-5 provide the parts outside the CDR3, is GAGVSQSPSNKVTEKGKDVELRCDPISGHTALYWYRQSLGQGLEFLIYFQGNSAPDKSGLPSDRFSAERTGGSVSTLTIQRTQQEDSAVYLCASSSFSGNQPQHFGDGTRLSIL.

This chain connects TRBV7-9 to TRBJ2-7; possible D gene TRBD1, 6 bases. Germline CDR1 SEHNR, CDR2 FQNEAQ (reference sequence). The CDR3 is 14 residues long. Trimming cost V 0 bases and J 7 bases, with 13 bases left between them. The CDR3 loop reads CASSLALSTGEQYF. The CDR3 nucleotides are TGTGCCAGCAGCTTAGCGCTCAGCACAGGGGAGCAGTACTTC.